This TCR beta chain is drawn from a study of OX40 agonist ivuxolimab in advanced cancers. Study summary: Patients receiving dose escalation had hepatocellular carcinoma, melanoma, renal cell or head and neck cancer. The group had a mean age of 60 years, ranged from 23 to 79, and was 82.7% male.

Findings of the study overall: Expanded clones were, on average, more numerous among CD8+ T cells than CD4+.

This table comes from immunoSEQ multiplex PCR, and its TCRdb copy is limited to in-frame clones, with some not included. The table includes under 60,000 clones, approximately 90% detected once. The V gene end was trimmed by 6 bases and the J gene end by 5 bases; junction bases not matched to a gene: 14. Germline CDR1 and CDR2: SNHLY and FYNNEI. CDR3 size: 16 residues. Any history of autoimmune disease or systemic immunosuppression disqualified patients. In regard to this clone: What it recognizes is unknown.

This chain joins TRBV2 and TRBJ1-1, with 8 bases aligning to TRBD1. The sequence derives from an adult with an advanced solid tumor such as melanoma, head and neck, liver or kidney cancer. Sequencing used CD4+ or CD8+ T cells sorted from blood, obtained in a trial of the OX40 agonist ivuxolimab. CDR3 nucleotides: TGTGCCAGCAGGGTTAGGGGTGACAGGGGAGTAACTGAAGCTTTCTTT. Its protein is CASRVRGDRGVTEAFF.